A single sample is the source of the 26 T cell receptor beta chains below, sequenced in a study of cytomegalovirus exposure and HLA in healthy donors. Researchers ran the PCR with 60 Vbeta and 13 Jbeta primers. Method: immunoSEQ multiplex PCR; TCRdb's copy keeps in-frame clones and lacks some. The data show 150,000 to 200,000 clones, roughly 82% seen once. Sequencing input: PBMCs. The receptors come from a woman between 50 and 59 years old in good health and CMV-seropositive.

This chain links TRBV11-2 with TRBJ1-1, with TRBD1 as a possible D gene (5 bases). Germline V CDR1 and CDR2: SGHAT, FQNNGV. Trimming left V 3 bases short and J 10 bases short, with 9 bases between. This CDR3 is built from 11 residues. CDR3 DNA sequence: TGTGCCAGCAGCTTCGGGGGTGGAGCTTTCTTT. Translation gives CASSFGGGAFF.

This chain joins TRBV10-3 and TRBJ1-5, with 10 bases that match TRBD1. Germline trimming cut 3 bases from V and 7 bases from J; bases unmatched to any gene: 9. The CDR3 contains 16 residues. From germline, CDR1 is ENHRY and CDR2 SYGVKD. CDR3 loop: CAISDSGDRGGQPQHF. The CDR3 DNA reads TGTGCCATCAGTGATTCCGGGGACAGGGGTGGGCAGCCCCAGCATTTT.

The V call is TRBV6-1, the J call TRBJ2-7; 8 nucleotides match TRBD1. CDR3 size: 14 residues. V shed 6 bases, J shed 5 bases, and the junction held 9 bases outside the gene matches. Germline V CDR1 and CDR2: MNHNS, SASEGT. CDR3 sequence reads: CASRVQGALNEQYF. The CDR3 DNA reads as TGTGCCAGCAGGGTCCAGGGGGCATTGAACGAGCAGTACTTC.

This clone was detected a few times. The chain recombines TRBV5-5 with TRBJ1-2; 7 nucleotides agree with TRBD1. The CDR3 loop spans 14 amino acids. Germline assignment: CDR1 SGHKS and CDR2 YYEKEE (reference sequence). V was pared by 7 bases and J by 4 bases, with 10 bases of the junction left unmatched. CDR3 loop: CASGPEGQFYGYTF. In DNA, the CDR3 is TGTGCCAGCGGACCGGAGGGACAGTTCTATGGCTACACCTTC.

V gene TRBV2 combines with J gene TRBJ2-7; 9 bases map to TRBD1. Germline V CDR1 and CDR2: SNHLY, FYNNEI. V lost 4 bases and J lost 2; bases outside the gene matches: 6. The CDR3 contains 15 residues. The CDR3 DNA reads TGTGCCAGCAGTGGTATGGGACAGGGCACCTACGAGCAGTACTTC. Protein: CASSGMGQGTYEQYF. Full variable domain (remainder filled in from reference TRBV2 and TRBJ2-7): EPEVTQTPSHQVTQMGQEVILRCVPISNHLYFYWYRQILGQKVEFLVSFYNNEISEKSEIFDDQFSVERPDGSNFTLKIRSTKLEDSAMYFCASSGMGQGTYEQYFGPGTRLTVT.

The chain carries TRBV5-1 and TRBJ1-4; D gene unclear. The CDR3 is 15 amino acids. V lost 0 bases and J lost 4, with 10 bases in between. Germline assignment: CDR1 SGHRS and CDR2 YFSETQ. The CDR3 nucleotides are TGCGCCAGCAGCTTGGGTGGAGAGCTTAATGAAAAACTGTTTTTT. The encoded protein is CASSLGGELNEKLFF. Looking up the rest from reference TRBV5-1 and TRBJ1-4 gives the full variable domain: KAGVTQTPRYLIKTRGQQVTLSCSPISGHRSVSWYQQTPGQGLQFLFEYFSETQRNKGNFPGRFSGRQFSNSRSEMNVSTLELGDSALYLCASSLGGELNEKLFFGSGTQLSVL.

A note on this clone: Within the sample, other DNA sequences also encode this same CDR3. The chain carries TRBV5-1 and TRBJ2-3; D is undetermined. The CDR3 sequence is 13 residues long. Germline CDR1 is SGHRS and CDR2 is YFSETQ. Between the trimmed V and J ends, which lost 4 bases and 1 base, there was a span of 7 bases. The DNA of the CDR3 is TGCGCCAGCAGCCCAGGTGGCACAGATACGCAGTATTTT. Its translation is CASSPGGTDTQYF.

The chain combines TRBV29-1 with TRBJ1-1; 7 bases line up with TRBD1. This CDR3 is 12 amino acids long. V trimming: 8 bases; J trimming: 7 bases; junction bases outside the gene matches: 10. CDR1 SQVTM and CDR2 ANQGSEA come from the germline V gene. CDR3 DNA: TGCAGCCAGGGGGGTGAAAGGGGTGAAGCTTTCTTT. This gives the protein CSQGGERGEAFF.

CDR3 in DNA: TGTGCCAGCAGCAGAGGGACAGGAGATTTCTATGGCTACACCTTC. The encoded protein is CASSRGTGDFYGYTF. This sequence joins TRBV7-8 and TRBJ1-2; 8 bases match TRBD1. V dropped 5 bases and J dropped 4; count of bases not matched to a gene: 9. The CDR3 runs 15 residues. From germline, CDR1 is SGHVS and CDR2 FQNEAQ.

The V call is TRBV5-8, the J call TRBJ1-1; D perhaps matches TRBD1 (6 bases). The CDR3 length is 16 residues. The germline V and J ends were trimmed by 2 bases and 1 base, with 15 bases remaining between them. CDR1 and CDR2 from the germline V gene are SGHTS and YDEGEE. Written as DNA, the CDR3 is TGTGCCAGCAGCTTCGGTCGAGGGGGTCGGAACACTGAAGCTTTCTTT. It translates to CASSFGRGGRNTEAFF.

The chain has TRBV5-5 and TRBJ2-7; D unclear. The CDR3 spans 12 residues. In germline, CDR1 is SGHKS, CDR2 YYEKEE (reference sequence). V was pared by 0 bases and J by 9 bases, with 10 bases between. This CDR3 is CASSLELVRQYF. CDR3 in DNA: TGTGCCAGCAGCTTGGAGTTGGTGAGGCAGTACTTC.

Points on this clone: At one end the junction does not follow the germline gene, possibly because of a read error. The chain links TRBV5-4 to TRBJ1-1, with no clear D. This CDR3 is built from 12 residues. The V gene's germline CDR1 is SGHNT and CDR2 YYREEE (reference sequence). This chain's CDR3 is CASGLGQNEAFF. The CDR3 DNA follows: TGTGCCAGCGGCTTGGGCCAGAATGAAGCTTTCTTT.

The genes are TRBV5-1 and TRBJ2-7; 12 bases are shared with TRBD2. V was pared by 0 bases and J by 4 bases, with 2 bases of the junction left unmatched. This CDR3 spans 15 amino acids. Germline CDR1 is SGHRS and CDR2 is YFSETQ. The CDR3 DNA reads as TGCGCCAGCAGCTTGGGACTAGCGGGGGCATACGAGCAGTACTTC. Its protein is CASSLGLAGAYEQYF.

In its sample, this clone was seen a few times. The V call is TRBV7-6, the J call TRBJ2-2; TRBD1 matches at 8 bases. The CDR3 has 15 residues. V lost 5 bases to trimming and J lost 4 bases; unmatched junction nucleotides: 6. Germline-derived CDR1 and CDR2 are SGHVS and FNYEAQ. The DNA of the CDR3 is TGTGCCAGCAGCCGGCAGGGGGCCACCACCGGGGAGCTGTTTTTT. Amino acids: CASSRQGATTGELFF.

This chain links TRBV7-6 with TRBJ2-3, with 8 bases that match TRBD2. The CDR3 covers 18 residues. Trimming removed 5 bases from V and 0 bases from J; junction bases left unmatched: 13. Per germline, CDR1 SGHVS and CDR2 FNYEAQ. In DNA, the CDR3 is TGTGCCAGCAGCCTTATACCCTTAGCGGGGCTTAGCACAGATACGCAGTATTTT. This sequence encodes CASSLIPLAGLSTDTQYF. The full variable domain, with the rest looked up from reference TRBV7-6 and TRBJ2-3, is GAGVSQSPRYKVTKRGQDVALRCDPISGHVSLYWYRQALGQGPEFLTYFNYEAQQDKSGLPNDRFSAERPEGSISTLTIQRTEQRDSAMYRCASSLIPLAGLSTDTQYFGPGTRLTVL.

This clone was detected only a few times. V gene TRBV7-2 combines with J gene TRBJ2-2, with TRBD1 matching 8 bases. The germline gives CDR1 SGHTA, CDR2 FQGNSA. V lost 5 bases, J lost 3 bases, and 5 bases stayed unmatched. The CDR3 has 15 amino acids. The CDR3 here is CASSPRTGHTGELFF. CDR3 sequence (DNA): TGTGCCAGCAGCCCAAGGACAGGGCACACCGGGGAGCTGTTTTTT.

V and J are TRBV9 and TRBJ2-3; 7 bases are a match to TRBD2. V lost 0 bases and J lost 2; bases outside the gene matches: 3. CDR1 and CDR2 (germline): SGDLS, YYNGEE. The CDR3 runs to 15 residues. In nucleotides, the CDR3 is TGTGCCAGCAGCGTAGCGAGCGGGGCCACAGATACGCAGTATTTT. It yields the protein CASSVASGATDTQYF.

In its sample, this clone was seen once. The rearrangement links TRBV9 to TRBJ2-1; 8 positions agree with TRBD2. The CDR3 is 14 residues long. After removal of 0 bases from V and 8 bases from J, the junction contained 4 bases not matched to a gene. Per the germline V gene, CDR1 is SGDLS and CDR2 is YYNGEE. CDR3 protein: CASSVAGGAYEQFF. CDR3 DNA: TGTGCCAGCAGCGTAGCCGGGGGGGCCTATGAGCAGTTCTTC.

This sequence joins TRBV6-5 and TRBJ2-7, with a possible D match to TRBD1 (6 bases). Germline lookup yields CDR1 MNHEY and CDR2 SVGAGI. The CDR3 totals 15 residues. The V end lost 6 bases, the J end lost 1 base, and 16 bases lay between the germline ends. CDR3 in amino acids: CASSLDRDNSYEQYF. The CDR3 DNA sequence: TGTGCCAGCAGCCTCGACCGGGACAATTCCTACGAGCAGTACTTC.

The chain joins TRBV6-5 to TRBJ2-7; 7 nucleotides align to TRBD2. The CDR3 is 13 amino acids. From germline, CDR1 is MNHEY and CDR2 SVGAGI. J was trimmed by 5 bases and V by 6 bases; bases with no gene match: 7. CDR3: CASSLGGFNEQYF. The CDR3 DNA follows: TGTGCCAGCAGCCTCGGGGGGTTCAACGAGCAGTACTTC.

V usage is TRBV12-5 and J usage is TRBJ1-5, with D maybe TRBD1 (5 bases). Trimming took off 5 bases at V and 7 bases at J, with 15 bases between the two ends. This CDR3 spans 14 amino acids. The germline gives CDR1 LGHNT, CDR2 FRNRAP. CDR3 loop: CASGLQGFPQPQHF. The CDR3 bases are TGTGCTAGTGGTCTCCAGGGTTTCCCCCAGCCCCAGCATTTT.

The CDR3 sequence is CASSLVQGQTEAFF. DNA of the CDR3: TGCGCCAGCAGCTTGGTCCAGGGCCAAACTGAAGCTTTCTTT. The V call is TRBV5-1, the J call TRBJ1-1, with D possibly matching TRBD1 (5 bases). From germline, CDR1 is SGHRS and CDR2 YFSETQ. The length of the CDR3 is 14 residues. Deletions cut 0 bases from V and 5 bases from J, with 11 bases between.

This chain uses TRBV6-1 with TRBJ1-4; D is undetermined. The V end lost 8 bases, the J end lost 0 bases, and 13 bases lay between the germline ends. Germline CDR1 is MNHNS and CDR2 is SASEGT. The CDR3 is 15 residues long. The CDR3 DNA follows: TGTGCCAGCGCCCGGGGTTTAACAACTAATGAAAAACTGTTTTTT. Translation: CASARGLTTNEKLFF.

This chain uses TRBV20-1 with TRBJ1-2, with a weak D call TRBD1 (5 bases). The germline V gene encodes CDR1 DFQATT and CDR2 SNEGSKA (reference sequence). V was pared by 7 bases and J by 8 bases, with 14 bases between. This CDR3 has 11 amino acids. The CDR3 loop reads CSVREGRGYTF. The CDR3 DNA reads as TGCAGTGTCAGGGAGGGAAGGGGCTACACCTTC.

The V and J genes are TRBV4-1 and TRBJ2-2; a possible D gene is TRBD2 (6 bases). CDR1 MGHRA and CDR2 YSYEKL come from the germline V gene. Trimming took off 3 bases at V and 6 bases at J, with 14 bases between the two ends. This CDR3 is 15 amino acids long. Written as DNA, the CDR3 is TGCGCCAGCAGCCAGGGGGACTTGGACCCCGGGGAGCTGTTTTTT. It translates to CASSQGDLDPGELFF.

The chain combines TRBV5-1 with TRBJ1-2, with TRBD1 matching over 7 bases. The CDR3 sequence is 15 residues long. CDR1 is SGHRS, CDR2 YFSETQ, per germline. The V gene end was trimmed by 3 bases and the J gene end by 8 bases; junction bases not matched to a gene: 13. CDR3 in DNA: TGCGCCAGCAGCTGGATGACAGGGCAATATGAGGGCTACACCTTC. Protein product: CASSWMTGQYEGYTF.